The 15 T cell receptor beta chains below all came from one sample that was sequenced in a study of spatial heterogeneity in lung cancer. TCRdb ran MiXCR on the 5' RACE reads and lists one entry per CDR3 protein. Altogether under 2,500 distinct CDR3 sequences are present, roughly a sixth being singletons, with the ten largest covering about 60%. Time point defined: sample taken at primary tumor resection. The study sequenced unsorted whole RNA from tumor, nontumor lung or frozen PBMC. Sequencing used PBMCs, obtained at surgery. These receptors came from a male donor with early-stage non-small cell lung cancer.

This clonotype is medium-sized (0.01 to 0.1%) by share. This sequence joins TRBV19 and TRBJ2-2; D is possibly TRBD1 or TRBD2 (6 bases each). Germline CDR1 reads LNHDA; CDR2 reads SQIVND (reference sequence). This CDR3 spans 15 amino acids. Trimming removed 9 bases from V and 0 bases from J, with 14 bases in between. CDR3 DNA sequence: TGTGCCAGCCGGGGGCTAGCAGCGAACACCGGGGAGCTGTTTTTT. As protein: CASRGLAANTGELFF.

By its share, this clonotype is medium-sized. The chain carries TRBV2 and TRBJ2-6, with a possible D match to TRBD1 (6 bases). This CDR3 has 15 amino acids. Germline values: CDR1 SNHLY, CDR2 FYNNEI. V was pared by 6 bases and J by 0 bases, with 9 bases between. The CDR3 region is CASREQGSGANVLTF. CDR3 DNA: TGTGCCAGCAGAGAACAGGGCTCTGGGGCCAACGTCCTGACTTTC.

This clonotype is medium-sized in the sample. The chain recombines TRBV27 with TRBJ1-2; D gene ambiguous. The CDR3 is made up of 16 amino acids. Per germline, CDR1 MNHEY and CDR2 SMNVEV (reference sequence). The ends were cut back, 6 bases at V and 0 bases at J, with 17 bases in the middle. The CDR3 sequence is CASSFLTQRSNYGYTF. The CDR3 DNA sequence: TGTGCCAGCAGCTTCCTGACACAACGTTCTAACTATGGCTACACCTTC.

This clonotype was counted many times. V gene TRBV10-3 combines with J gene TRBJ2-1, with 8 bases identical to TRBD2. In germline, CDR1 is ENHRY, CDR2 SYGVKD. V shed 4 bases, J shed 6 bases, and the junction held 5 bases outside the gene matches. The CDR3 extends over 14 amino acids. The CDR3 DNA reads TGTGCCATCAGTGGCGGGAGGAGGATCAATGAGCAGTTCTTC. Translating gives CAISGGRRINEQFF.

This clonotype ranks as medium-sized. The junction does not match germline at one end; this may be a read error. The J gene is TRBJ2-7, the V gene TRBV7-7; no clear D gene. Germline CDR1 reads SSHAT; CDR2 reads FNYEAQ (reference sequence). The CDR3 totals 13 residues. The CDR3: CASSLYLGYEQYF. CDR3 in DNA: TGTGCTAGCAGCTTATACCTCGGCTACGAGCAGTACTTC.

This clonotype was detected many times. The J gene is TRBJ2-2, the V gene TRBV19; 13 nucleotides match TRBD2. The germline gives CDR1 LNHDA, CDR2 SQIVND (reference sequence). The J segment lost 5 bases and the V segment lost 6 bases, leaving 21 bases of the junction unmatched. This CDR3 is built from 21 residues. In nucleotides, the CDR3 is TGTGCCAGTAGCCACTCAAGGGCAACTAGCGGGAGGGCGAGAGGGACCGGGGAGCTGTTTTTT. Protein product: CASSHSRATSGRARGTGELFF.

This clonotype was observed a handful of times. One junction end disagrees with the germline gene, perhaps due to a read error. This chain links TRBV7-9 with TRBJ1-2; 7 positions agree with TRBD1. CDR3 length: 16 amino acids. CDR1 and CDR2 (germline): SEHNR, FQNEAQ (reference sequence). As DNA, the CDR3 is TGTGCCAGCAGCTTAGCAGGGTTGAGGGACAGTGGTCGGTTTTCCTTC. Translated: CASSLAGLRDSGRFSF.

This clonotype turned up a few times. This may be a read error: a much more frequent sequence differs by one nucleotide. The chain combines TRBV29-1 with TRBJ2-3; 7 nucleotides align to TRBD2. Germline lookup yields CDR1 SQVTM and CDR2 ANQGSEA. V was pared by 7 bases and J by 5 bases, with 12 bases of the junction left unmatched. The CDR3 covers 14 residues. The CDR3 sequence: CSAQERLAEDTQYF. In DNA, the CDR3 is TGCAGCGCCCAAGAGCGACTAGCAGAAGATACGCAGTATTTT.

This clonotype was seen repeatedly, ten times or more. The chain couples TRBV7-9 to TRBJ2-7, with D maybe TRBD2 (6 bases). CDR1 is SEHNR and CDR2 is FQNEAQ in the germline V gene (reference sequence). The CDR3 is 18 residues long. With 7 bases removed from V and 3 bases from J, the gap between germline ends came to 28 bases. The CDR3, as DNA: TGTGCCAGCACCCGGGGTGGGATGGCGGGGCTCACCAGCTACGAGCAGTACTTC. Protein product: CASTRGGMAGLTSYEQYF.

In its sample, this clonotype ranks as medium-sized (0.01 to 0.1%). The chain has TRBV12-3 or TRBV12-4 and TRBJ2-3; 10 bases agree with TRBD1. The CDR3 extends over 15 amino acids. Trimming took 6 bases from V and 1 from J; bases not matched to a gene: 4. This CDR3 is CASRKTGGRTDTQYF. For the CDR3, the DNA is TGTGCCAGCAGAAAGACAGGGGGCCGCACAGATACGCAGTATTTT.

By proportion, this clonotype is medium-sized. The CDR3: CASSPQRTSKGYTF. CDR3 DNA: TGCGCCAGCAGCCCGCAGAGGACCTCGAAGGGCTACACCTTC. This chain uses TRBV23-1 with TRBJ1-2; D is undetermined. TRBV23-1 is filed as an ORF, its function uncertain. Trimming left V 6 bases short and J 8 bases short, with 19 bases between. The CDR3 has 14 residues.

The chain combines TRBV2 with TRBJ2-1, with TRBD2 identical over 12 bases. The CDR3 is 16 amino acids. Germline V gene data show CDR1 as SNHLY and CDR2 as FYNNEI. The V gene end was trimmed by 4 bases and the J gene end by 9 bases; junction bases not matched to a gene: 10. DNA for the CDR3: TGTGCCAGCAGTGCTGGTCTAGCGGGGGGGCTGGTTGAGCAGTTCTTC. Translating gives CASSAGLAGGLVEQFF.

This clonotype was seen more than once but under ten times. The V call is TRBV28, the J call TRBJ1-2; 8 bases agree with TRBD1. CDR3 length equals 13 residues. V was pared by 6 bases and J by 4 bases, with 4 bases of the junction left unmatched. Germline CDR1 MDHEN, CDR2 SYDVKM. CDR3 sequence reads: CASSPGQVYGYTF. CDR3 DNA: TGTGCCAGCAGCCCGGGACAGGTCTATGGCTACACCTTC.

The chain carries TRBV7-9 and TRBJ1-1, with TRBD1 as a possible D gene (5 bases). In germline, CDR1 is SEHNR, CDR2 FQNEAQ (reference sequence). The CDR3 covers 19 residues. Trimming shortened V by 5 bases and J by 1 base, and 26 bases separated the two germline ends. The CDR3 region is CASSPSLKQESGRNTEAFF. In DNA, the CDR3 is TGTGCCAGCAGCCCATCCCTCAAACAGGAGTCCGGAAGGAACACTGAAGCTTTCTTT.

This chain joins TRBV7-9 and TRBJ2-7; D is possibly TRBD1 (5 bases). From germline, CDR1 is SEHNR and CDR2 FQNEAQ (reference sequence). The CDR3 has 12 residues. The V and J ends lost 5 bases and 4 bases respectively, with 9 bases between them. CDR3 nucleotide sequence: TGTGCCAGCAGCCCTACAGGTTACGAGCAGTACTTC. It codes for CASSPTGYEQYF.